This TCR beta chain was recorded in a study of blood T cell repertoires in COVID-19. Losses at the gene ends were 5 bases for V and 2 bases for J; bases not matched to a gene: 4. From germline, CDR1 is SGHTA and CDR2 FQGNSA. The CDR3 sequence is 14 residues long. Data came from immunoSEQ multiplex PCR; TCRdb stores just in-frame clones and leaves some out. The sample lists 200,000 to 250,000 clones, 80% to 85% seen once, with less than 7% in the top ten. This receptor was identified in a woman aged 40 to 50 who had recovered from COVID-19. Sequenced input: PBMCs or T cells enriched from blood (not recorded which). The chain joins TRBV7-2 to TRBJ1-2; TRBD1 matches 8 bases. This CDR3 reads CASSRRDRNYGYTF. CDR3 coding DNA: TGTGCCAGCAGCAGAAGGGACAGGAACTATGGCTACACCTTC.